This T cell receptor beta chain derives from a study of blood T cell repertoires in COVID-19. Study background: PBMCs, B-cell-depleted T cells, or T cells provided the cDNA or gDNA that made up the material.

During active infection, Seattle patients enrolled and were then monitored through disease. The table lists this clone with a count of one. Under the authors' procedure: Reference gene primer amplification yielded estimated nucleated cell counts. Generated by immunoSEQ multiplex PCR, the TCRdb table keeps only in-frame clones and is missing some. The DNA was the basis for D and trimming; V, J and clone size are from that table. This sample has 300,000 or so clones, with 90% found just once. CDR3 size: 15 residues. CDR1 is KGHSH and CDR2 is LQKENI in the germline V gene. Trimming cost V 0 bases and J 4 bases, with 12 bases left between them.

This receptor was identified in a woman in her thirties with COVID-19, enrolled during active disease. The V and J genes are TRBV18 and TRBJ1-1; D remains unclear. The sequenced material came from peripheral blood. The CDR3 coding sequence is TGTGCCAGCTCACCACCGCGGGCCAGTTTCACTGAAGCTTTCTTT. Translated: CASSPPRASFTEAFF. Full variable domain (rest looked up from reference TRBV18 and TRBJ1-1): NAGVMQNPRHLVRRRGQEARLRCSPMKGHSHVYWYRQLPEEGLKFMVYLQKENIIDESGMPKERFSAEFPKEGPSILRIQQVVRGDSAAYFCASSPPRASFTEAFFGQGTRLTVV.